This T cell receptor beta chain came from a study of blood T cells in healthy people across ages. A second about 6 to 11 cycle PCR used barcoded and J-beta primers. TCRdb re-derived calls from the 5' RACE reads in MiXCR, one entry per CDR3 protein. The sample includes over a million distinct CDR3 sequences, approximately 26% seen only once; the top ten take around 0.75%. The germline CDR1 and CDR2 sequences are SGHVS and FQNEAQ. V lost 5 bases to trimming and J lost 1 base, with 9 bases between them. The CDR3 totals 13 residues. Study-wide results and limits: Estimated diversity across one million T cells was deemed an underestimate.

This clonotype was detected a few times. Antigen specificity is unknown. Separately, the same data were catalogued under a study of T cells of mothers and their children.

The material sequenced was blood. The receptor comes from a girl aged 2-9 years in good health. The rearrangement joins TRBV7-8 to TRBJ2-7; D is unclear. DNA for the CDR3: TGTGCCAGCAGCGTGTCCATTTCCTACGAGCAGTACTTC. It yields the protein CASSVSISYEQYF.